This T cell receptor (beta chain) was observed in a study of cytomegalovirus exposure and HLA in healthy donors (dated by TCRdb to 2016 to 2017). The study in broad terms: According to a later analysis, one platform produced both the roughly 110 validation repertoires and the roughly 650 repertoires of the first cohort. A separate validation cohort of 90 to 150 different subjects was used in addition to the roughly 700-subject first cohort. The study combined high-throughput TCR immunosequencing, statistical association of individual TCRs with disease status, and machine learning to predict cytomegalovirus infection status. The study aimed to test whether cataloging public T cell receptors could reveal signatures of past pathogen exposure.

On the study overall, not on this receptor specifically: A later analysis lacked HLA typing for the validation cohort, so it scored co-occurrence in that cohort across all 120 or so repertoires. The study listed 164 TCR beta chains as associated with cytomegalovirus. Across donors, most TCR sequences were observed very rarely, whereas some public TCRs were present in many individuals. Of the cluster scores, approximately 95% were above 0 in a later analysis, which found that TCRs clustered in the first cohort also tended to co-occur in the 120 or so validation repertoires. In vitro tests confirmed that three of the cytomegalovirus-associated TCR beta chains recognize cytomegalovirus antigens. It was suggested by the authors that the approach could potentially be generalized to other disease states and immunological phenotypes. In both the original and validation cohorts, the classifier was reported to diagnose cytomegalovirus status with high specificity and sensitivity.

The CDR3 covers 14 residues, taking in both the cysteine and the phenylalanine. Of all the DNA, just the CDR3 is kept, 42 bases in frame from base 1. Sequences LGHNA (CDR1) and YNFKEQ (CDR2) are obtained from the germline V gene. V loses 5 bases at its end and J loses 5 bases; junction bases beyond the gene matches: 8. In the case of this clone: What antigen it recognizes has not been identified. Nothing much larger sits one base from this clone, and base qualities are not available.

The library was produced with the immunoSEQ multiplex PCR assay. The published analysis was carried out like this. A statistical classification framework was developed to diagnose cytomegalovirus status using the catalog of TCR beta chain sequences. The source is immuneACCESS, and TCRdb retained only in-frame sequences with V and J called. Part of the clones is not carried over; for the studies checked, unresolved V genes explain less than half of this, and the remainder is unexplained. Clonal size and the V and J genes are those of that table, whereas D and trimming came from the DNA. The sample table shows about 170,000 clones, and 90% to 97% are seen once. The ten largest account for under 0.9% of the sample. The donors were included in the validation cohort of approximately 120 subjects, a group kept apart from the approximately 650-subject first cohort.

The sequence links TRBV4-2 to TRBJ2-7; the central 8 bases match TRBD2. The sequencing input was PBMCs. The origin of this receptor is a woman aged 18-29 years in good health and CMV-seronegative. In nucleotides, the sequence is TGTGCCAGCAGCGCCCAAGCGGGGGCTAACGAGCAGTACTTC. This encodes CASSAQAGANEQYF.